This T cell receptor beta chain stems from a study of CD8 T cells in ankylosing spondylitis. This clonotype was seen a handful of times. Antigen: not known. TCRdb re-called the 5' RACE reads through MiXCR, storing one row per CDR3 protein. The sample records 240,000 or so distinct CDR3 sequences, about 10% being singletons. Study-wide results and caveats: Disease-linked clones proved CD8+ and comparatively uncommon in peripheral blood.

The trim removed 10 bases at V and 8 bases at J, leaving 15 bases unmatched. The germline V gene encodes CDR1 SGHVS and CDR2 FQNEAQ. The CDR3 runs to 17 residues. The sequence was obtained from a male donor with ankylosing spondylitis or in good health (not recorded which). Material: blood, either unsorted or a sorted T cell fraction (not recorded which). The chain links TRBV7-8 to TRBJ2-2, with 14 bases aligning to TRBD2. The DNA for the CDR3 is TGTGCCACCGACGGACCCCTGGGACTAGCGGGAGATGGGGAGCTGTTTTTT. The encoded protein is CATDGPLGLAGDGELFF.